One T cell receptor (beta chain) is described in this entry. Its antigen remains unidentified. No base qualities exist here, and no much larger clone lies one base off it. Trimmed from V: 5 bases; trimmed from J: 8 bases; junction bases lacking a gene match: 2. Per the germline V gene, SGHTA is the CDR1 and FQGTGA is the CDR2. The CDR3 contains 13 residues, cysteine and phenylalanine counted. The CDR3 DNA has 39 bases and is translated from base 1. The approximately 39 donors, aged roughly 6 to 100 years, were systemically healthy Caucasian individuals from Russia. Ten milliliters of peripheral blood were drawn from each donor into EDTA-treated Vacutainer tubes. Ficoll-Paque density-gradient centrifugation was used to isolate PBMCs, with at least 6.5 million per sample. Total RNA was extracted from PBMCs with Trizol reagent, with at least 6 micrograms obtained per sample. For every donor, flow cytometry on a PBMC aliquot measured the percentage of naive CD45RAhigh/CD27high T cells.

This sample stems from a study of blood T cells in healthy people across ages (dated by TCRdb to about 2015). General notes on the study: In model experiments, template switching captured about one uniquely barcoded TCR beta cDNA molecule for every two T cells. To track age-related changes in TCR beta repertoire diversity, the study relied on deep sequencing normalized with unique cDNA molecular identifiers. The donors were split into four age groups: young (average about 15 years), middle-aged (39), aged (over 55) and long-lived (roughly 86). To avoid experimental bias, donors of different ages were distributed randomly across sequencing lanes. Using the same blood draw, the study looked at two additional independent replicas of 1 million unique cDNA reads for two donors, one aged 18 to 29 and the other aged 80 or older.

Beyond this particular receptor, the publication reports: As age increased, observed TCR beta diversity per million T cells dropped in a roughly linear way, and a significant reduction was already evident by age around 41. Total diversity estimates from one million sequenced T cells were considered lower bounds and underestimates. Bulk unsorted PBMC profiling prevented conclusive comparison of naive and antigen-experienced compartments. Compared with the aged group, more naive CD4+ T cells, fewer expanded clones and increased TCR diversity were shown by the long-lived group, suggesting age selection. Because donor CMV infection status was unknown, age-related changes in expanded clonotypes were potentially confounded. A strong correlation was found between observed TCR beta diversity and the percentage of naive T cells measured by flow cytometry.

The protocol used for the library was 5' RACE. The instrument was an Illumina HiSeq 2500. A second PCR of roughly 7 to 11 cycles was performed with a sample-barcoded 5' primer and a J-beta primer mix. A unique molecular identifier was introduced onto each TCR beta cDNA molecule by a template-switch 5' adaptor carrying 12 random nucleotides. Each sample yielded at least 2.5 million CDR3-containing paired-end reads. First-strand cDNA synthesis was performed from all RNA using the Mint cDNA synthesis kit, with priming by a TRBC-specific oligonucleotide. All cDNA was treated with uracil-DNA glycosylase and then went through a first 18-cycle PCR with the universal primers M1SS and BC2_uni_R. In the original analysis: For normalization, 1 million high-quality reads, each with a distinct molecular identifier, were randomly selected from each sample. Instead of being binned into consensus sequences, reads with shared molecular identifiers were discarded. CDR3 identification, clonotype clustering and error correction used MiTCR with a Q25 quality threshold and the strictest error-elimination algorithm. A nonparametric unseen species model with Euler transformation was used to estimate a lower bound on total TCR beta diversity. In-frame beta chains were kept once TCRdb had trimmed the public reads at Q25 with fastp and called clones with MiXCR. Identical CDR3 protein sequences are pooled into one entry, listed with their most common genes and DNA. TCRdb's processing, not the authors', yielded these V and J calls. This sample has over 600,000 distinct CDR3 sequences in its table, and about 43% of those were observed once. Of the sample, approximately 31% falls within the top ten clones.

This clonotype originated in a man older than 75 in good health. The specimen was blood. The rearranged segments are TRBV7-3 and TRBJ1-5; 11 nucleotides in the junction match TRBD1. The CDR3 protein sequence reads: CASSRTGGEPQHF. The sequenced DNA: TGTGCCAGCAGCAGGACAGGGGGCGAGCCCCAGCATTTT.